The next 7 T cell receptor beta chains were all read from a single sample in a study of blood T cell repertoires in COVID-19. This table comes from immunoSEQ multiplex PCR, and its TCRdb copy is limited to in-frame clones, with some not included. This table holds tens of thousands of clones, 75% found once. Sample: peripheral blood. The receptors here all came from a woman in her 50s with acute or convalescent COVID-19.

CDR3 amino acids: CASSYGTGDTEAFF. The DNA for the CDR3 is TGTGCCAGCAGTTACGGGACAGGGGACACTGAAGCTTTCTTT. V is TRBV6-5 and J is TRBJ1-1; TRBD1 agrees at 10 bases. V lost 2 bases and J lost 3; bases outside the gene matches: 0. Per the germline V gene, CDR1 is MNHEY and CDR2 is SVGAGI. The CDR3 has 14 residues.

The CDR3 reads CSAGEGNQPQHF. The CDR3 DNA sequence: TGTTCTGCGGGGGAGGGCAATCAGCCCCAGCATTTT. The chain has TRBV6-6 and TRBJ1-5, with D possibly being TRBD1 (5 bases). CDR1 and CDR2 from the germline V gene are MNHNY and SVGAGI (reference sequence). The CDR3 has 12 residues.

Comments on this clone: The same CDR3 also results from other DNA sequences found in this sample. This chain connects TRBV7-2 to TRBJ1-5; D possibly corresponds to TRBD1 (5 bases). Trimming pared 1 base from V and 4 bases from J, leaving 8 bases between. CDR3 length: 14 residues. Germline V gives CDR1 SGHTA, CDR2 FQGNSA. The CDR3 loop reads CASSLERGNQPQHF. Written as DNA, the CDR3 is TGTGCCAGCAGCTTAGAAAGGGGTAATCAGCCCCAGCATTTT.

The chain recombines TRBV6-8 with TRBJ1-5, with 9 bases matching TRBD1. The length of the CDR3 is 16 residues. Per germline, CDR1 MNHGY and CDR2 SAAAGT. Losses at the gene ends were 6 bases for V and 6 bases for J; bases not matched to a gene: 12. CDR3 DNA sequence: TGTGCCAGCAGAAATCACAGGGGGCTAAGTTGTCAGCCCCAGCATTTT. Its protein is CASRNHRGLSCQPQHF.

V usage is TRBV28 and J usage is TRBJ2-7; D unresolved. The CDR3 is 12 residues long. Trimming took off 5 bases at V and 9 bases at J, with 14 bases between the two ends. The germline gives CDR1 MDHEN, CDR2 SYDVKM. In nucleotides, the CDR3 is TGTGCCAGCAGTACTACGACGTCGGTGCAGTACTTC. Amino acids: CASSTTTSVQYF. Full variable domain (outside the CDR3, taken from reference TRBV28 and TRBJ2-7): DVKVTQSSRYLVKRTGEKVFLECVQDMDHENMFWYRQDPGLGLRLIYFSYDVKMKEKGDIPEGYSVSREKKERFSLILESASTNQTSMYLCASSTTTSVQYFGPGTRLTVT.

This clone was seen a few times. This rearrangement joins TRBV7-9 to TRBJ1-1; a weak D match, TRBD1 (6 bases). This CDR3 is built from 13 residues. The ends were cut back, 4 bases at V and 3 bases at J, with 9 bases in the middle. Germline loops: CDR1 SEHNR, CDR2 FQNEAQ (reference sequence). Here the CDR3 DNA reads TGTGCCAGCAGCTCTAAGGGGGACACTGAAGCTTTCTTT. Translated: CASSSKGDTEAFF.

The rearrangement uses TRBV7-8 and TRBJ2-6; 8 bases line up with TRBD1. V was pared by 1 base and J by 2 bases, with 7 bases of the junction left unmatched. This CDR3 spans 18 amino acids. Germline V lookup: CDR1 SGHVS, CDR2 FQNEAQ. CDR3 sequence reads: CASSLVVPGGAGANVLTF. In DNA form, the CDR3 reads TGTGCCAGCAGCTTAGTTGTCCCAGGGGGCGCTGGGGCCAACGTCCTGACTTTC.